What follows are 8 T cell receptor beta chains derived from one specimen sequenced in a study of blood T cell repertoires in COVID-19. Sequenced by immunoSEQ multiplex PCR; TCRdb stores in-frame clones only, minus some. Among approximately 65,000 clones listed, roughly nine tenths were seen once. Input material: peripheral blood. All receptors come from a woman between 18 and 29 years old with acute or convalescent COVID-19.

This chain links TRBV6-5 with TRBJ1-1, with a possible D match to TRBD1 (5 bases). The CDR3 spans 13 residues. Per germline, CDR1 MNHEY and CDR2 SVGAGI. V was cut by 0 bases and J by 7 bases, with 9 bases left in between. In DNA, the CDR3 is TGTGCCAGCAGTTACTCGGGGGGACTTGAAGCTTTCTTT. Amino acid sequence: CASSYSGGLEAFF.

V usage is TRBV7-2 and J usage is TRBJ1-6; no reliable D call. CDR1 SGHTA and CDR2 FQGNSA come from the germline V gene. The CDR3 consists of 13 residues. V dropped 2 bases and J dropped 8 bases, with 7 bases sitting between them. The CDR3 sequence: CASSLSRDSPLHF. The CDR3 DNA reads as TGTGCCAGCAGCTTATCCCGGGATTCACCCCTCCACTTT. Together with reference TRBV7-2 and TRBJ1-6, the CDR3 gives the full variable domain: GAGVSQSPSNKVTEKGKDVELRCDPISGHTALYWYRQSLGQGLEFLIYFQGNSAPDKSGLPSDRFSAERTGGSVSTLTIQRTQQEDSAVYLCASSLSRDSPLHFGNGTRLTVT.

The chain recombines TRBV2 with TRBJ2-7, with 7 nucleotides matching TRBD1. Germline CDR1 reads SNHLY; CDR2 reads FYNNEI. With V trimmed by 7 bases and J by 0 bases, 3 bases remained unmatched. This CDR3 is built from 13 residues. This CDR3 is CASTWDSSYEQYF. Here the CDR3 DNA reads TGTGCCAGCACATGGGACAGCTCCTACGAGCAGTACTTC.

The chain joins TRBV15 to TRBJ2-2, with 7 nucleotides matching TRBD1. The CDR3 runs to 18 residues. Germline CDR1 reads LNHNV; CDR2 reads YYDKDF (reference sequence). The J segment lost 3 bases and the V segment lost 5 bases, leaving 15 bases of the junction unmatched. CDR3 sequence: CATSRVETGQEYTGELFF. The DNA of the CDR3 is TGTGCCACCAGCCGTGTTGAGACAGGGCAGGAGTACACCGGGGAGCTGTTTTTT.

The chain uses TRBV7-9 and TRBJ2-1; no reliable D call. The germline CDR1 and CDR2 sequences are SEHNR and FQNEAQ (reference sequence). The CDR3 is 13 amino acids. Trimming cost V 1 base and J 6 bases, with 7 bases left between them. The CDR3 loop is CASSLERGNEQFF. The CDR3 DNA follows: TGTGCCAGCAGCTTAGAACGCGGCAATGAGCAGTTCTTC. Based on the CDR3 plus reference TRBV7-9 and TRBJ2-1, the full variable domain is DTGVSQNPRHKITKRGQNVTFRCDPISEHNRLYWYRQTLGQGPEFLTYFQNEAQLEKSRLLSDRFSAERPKGSFSTLEIQRTEQGDSAMYLCASSLERGNEQFFGPGTRLTVL.

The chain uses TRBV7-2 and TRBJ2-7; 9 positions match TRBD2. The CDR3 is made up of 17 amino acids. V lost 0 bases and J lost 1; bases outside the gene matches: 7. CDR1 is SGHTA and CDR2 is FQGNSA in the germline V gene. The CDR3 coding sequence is TGTGCCAGCAGCTTAGCGCAGTGGAGCGGGGGGTCCTACGAGCAGTACTTC. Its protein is CASSLAQWSGGSYEQYF.

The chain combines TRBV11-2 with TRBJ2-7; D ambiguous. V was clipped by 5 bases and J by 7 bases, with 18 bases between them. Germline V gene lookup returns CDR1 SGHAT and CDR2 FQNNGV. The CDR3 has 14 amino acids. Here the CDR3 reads CASSAIQNLREQYF. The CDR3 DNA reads TGTGCCAGCAGCGCAATCCAGAACCTGAGGGAGCAGTACTTC.

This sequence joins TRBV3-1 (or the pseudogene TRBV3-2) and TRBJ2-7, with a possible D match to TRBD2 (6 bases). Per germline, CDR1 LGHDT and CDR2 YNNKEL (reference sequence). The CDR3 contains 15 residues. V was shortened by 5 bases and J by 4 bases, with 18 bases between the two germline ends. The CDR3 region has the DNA TGTGCCAGCAGCTCCGGCGGGGTGCCTCTGTACGAGCAGTACTTC. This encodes CASSSGGVPLYEQYF.